The rows below give T cell receptor beta chains drawn from one sample of a study of cytomegalovirus exposure and HLA in healthy donors. Sequenced by immunoSEQ multiplex PCR; TCRdb stores in-frame clones only, minus some. The sample holds roughly 120,000 clones, roughly four fifths seen once. The specimen sequenced was PBMCs. The receptors come from a woman aged 18-29 years in good health and CMV-seronegative. Each CDR3 is given with its conserved first and last residue. The D gene is left open where the match is weak. Clone size is stated in some rows and not others, as once, few, many or a class when expanded.

v_call	j_call	clone_size	d_call	cdr3_nt	cdr3_aa
TRBV27	TRBJ2-5	.	TRBD2	TGTGCCAGCAGCGGGACTAGCGGGTACCTTGAGACCCAGTACTTC	CASSGTSGYLETQYF
TRBV9	TRBJ2-1	.	TRBD2	TGTGCCAGCACCACATTACTAGCGGGAGGGGCTGAGCAGTTCTTC	CASTTLLAGGAEQFF
TRBV18	TRBJ1-4	.	.	TGTGCCAGCTCACTTCGAGGGACTAATGAAAAACTGTTTTTT	CASSLRGTNEKLFF
TRBV19	TRBJ1-3	.	TRBD1	TGTGCCAGTACTGCGACAGGGCTTTCTGGAAACACCATATATTTT	CASTATGLSGNTIYF
TRBV5-6	TRBJ1-1	.	.	TGTGCCAGCAGCTTGGTATCTAACTCGAACACTGAAGCTTTCTTT	CASSLVSNSNTEAFF
TRBV6-1	TRBJ2-7	.	TRBD2	TGTGCCAGCAGTCCATTAGCGGGAGGGCCCTACGAGCAGTACTTC	CASSPLAGGPYEQYF
TRBV4-2	TRBJ2-1	once	.	TGTGCCAGCAGCCAAGATGAGGAAGCCAACAATGAGCAGTTCTTC	CASSQDEEANNEQFF
TRBV4-2	TRBJ1-2	.	.	TGTGCCAGCAGCCAAGACGCAGGTTCTACTTATGGCTACACCTTC	CASSQDAGSTYGYTF
TRBV11-2	TRBJ1-2	.	.	TGTGCCAGCAGCTTAGATTATAGGACAGCGAACTATGGCTACACCTTC	CASSLDYRTANYGYTF
TRBV7-2	TRBJ2-3	.	TRBD2	TGTGCCAGCAGCTTGGGAATCCGGGGGGGTGGCACAGATACGCAGTATTTT	CASSLGIRGGGTDTQYF
TRBV5-6	TRBJ1-1	.	TRBD1	TGTGCCAGCAGCTTTTTACCGGGACAGGGAACCACTGAAGCTTTCTTT	CASSFLPGQGTTEAFF
TRBV11-2	TRBJ2-1	.	TRBD1	TGTGCCAGCAGCTTAGGGACAGGGGGTTACAATGAGCAGTTCTTC	CASSLGTGGYNEQFF
TRBV19	TRBJ2-1	.	.	TGTGCCAGTAGTATAGTCGGGCAGGGTCGTCGCAATGAGCAGTTCTTC	CASSIVGQGRRNEQFF
TRBV5-1	TRBJ2-5	.	.	TGCGCCAGCAGGCGATTGGCAGGGGCCGACGGTACCCAGTACTTC	CASRRLAGADGTQYF
TRBV30	TRBJ1-1	.	.	TGTGCCTGGACCCTCCGGACAGTAAACACTGAAGCTTTCTTT	CAWTLRTVNTEAFF
TRBV6-1	TRBJ2-7	.	.	TGTGCCAGCAGTGCCCCTCCGGGACATTCCACCTACGAGCAGTACTTC	CASSAPPGHSTYEQYF